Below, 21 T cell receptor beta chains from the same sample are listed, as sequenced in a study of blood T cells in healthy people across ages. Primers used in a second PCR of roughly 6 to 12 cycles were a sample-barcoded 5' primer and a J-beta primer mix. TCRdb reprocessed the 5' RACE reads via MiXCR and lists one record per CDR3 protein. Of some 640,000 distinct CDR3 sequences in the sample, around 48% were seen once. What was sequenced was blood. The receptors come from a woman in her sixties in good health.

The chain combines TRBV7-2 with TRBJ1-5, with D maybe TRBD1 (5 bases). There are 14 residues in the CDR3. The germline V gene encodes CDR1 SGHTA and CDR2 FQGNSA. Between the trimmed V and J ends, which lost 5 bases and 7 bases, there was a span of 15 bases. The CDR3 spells CASSPTRGSQPQHF. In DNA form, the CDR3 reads TGTGCCAGCAGCCCCACACGGGGCAGCCAGCCCCAGCATTTT.

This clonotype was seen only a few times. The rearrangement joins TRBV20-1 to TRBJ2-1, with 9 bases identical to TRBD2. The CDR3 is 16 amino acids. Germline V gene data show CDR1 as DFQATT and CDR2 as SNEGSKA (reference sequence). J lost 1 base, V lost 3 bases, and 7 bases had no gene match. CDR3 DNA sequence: TGCAGTGCTAGGTCGCGGGAGGGCCAGTCCTACAATGAGCAGTTCTTC. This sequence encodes CSARSREGQSYNEQFF.

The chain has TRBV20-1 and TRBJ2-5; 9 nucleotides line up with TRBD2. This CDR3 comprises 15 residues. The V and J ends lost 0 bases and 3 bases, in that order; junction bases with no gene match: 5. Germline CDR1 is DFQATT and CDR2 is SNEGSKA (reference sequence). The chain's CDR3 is CSARDRLAVKETQYF. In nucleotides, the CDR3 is TGCAGTGCTAGAGATAGACTAGCGGTTAAAGAGACCCAGTACTTC.

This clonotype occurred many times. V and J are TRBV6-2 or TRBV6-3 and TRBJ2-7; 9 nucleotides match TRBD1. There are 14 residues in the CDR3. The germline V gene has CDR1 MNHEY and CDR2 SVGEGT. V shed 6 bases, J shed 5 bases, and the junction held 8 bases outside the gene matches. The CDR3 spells CASSLWGQGNEQYF. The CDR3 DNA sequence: TGTGCCAGCAGCCTCTGGGGACAGGGTAACGAGCAGTACTTC.

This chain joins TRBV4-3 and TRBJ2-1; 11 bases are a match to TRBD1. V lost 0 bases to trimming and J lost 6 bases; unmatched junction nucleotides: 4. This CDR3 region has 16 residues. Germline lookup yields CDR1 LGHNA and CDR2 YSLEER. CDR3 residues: CASSQDLGTGGNEQFF. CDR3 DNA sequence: TGCGCCAGCAGCCAAGATCTCGGGACAGGGGGCAATGAGCAGTTCTTC.

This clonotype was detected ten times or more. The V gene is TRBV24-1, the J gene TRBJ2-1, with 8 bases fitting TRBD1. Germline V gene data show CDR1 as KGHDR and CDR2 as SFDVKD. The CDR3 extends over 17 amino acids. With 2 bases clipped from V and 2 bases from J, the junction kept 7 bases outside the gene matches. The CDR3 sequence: CATSDSRTGPPYNEQFF. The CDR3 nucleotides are TGTGCCACCAGTGATTCCAGGACAGGGCCCCCCTACAATGAGCAGTTCTTC.

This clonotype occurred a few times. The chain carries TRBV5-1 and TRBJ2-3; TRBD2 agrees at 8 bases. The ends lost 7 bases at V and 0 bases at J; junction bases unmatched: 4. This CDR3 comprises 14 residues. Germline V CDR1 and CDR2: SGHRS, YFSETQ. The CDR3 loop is CASAAGGSTDTQYF. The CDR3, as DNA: TGCGCCAGCGCGGCGGGAGGTAGCACAGATACGCAGTATTTT. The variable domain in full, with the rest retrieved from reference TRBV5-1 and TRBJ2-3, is KAGVTQTPRYLIKTRGQQVTLSCSPISGHRSVSWYQQTPGQGLQFLFEYFSETQRNKGNFPGRFSGRQFSNSRSEMNVSTLELGDSALYLCASAAGGSTDTQYFGPGTRLTVL.

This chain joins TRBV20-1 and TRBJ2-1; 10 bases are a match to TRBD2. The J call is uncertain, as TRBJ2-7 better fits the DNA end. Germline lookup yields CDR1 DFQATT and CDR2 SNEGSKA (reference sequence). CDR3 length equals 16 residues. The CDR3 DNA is TGCAGTGCTAGAACCTTCGGGACTAGCGACTACAATGAGCAGTACTTC. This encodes CSARTFGTSDYNEQYF.

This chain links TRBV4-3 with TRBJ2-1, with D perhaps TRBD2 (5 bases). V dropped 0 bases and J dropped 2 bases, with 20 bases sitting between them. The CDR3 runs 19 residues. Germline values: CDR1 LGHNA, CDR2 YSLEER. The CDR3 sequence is CASSQDAPFGSGTYNEQFF. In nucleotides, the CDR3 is TGCGCCAGCAGCCAAGATGCCCCGTTTGGGAGCGGCACCTACAATGAGCAGTTCTTC.

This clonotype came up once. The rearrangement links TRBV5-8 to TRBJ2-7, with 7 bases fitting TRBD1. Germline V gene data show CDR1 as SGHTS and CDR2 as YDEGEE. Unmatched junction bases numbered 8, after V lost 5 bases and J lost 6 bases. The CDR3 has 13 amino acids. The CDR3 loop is CASSADRYGEQYF. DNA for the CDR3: TGTGCCAGCAGTGCGGACAGGTACGGCGAGCAGTACTTC.

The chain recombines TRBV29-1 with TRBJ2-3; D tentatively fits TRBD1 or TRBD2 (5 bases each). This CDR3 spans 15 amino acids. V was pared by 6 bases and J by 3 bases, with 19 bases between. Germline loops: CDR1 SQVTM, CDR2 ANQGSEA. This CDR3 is CSVATGTQGTDTQYF. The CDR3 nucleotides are TGCAGCGTCGCCACCGGGACCCAGGGTACAGATACGCAGTATTTT.

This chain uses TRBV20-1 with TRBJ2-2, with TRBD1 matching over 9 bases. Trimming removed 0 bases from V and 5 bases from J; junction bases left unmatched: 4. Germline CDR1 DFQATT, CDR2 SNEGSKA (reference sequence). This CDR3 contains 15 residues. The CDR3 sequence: CSARDPDRGTGELFF. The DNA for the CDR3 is TGCAGTGCTAGAGATCCGGACAGGGGAACCGGGGAGCTGTTTTTT.

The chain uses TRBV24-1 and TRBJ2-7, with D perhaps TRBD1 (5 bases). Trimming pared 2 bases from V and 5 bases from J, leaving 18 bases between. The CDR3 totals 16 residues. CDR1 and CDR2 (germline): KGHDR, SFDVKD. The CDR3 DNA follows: TGTGCCACCAGTGATTGGAAGGCAGGGTCTGTTCACGAGCAGTACTTC. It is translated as CATSDWKAGSVHEQYF.

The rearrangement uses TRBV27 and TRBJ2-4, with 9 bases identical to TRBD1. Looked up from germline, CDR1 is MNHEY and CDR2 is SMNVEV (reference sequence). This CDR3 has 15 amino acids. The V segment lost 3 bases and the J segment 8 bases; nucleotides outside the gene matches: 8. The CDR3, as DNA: TGTGCCAGCAGTTTCCGGACAGGGGAAGACCACATTCAGTACTTC. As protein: CASSFRTGEDHIQYF.

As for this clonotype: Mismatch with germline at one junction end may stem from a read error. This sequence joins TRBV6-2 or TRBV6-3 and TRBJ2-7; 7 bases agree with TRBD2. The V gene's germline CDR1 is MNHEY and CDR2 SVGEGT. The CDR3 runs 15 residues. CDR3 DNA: TGTACCAGCAGTTACTCCTTCGCGGGAGATGGCGAGCAGTACTTC. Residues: CTSSYSFAGDGEQYF.

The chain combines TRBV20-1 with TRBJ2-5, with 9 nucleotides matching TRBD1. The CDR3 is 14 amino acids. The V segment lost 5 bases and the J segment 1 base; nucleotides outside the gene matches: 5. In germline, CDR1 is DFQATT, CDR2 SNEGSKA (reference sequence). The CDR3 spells CSAGTGRGQETQYF. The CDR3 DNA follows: TGCAGTGCTGGGACAGGGAGAGGCCAAGAGACCCAGTACTTC.

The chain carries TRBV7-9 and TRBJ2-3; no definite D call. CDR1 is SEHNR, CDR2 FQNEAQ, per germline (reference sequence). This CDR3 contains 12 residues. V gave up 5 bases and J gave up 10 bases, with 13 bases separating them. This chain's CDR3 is CASSPSGTAQYF. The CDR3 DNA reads TGTGCCAGCAGCCCCTCTGGTACCGCGCAGTATTTT.

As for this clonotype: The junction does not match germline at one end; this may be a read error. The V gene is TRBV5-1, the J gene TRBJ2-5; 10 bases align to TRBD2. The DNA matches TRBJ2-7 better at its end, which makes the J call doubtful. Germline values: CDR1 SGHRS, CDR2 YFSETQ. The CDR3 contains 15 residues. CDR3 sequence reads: CVSSLGLAGDYEQYF. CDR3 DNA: TGCGTCAGCAGCTTGGGGCTAGCGGGAGACTACGAGCAGTACTTC.

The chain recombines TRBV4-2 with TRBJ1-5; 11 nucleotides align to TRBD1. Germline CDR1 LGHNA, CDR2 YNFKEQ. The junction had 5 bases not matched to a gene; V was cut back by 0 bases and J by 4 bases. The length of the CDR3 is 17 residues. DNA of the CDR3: TGTGCCAGCAGCCAAGAGGGGGGGACAGGGGGGAATCAGCCCCAGCATTTT. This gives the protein CASSQEGGTGGNQPQHF.

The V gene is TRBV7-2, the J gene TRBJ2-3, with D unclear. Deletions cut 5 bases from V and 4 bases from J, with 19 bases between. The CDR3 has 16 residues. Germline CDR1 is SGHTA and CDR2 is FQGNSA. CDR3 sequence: CASSLQSPLTSDTQYF. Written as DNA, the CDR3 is TGTGCCAGCAGCCTACAATCTCCCTTGACGTCAGATACGCAGTATTTT.

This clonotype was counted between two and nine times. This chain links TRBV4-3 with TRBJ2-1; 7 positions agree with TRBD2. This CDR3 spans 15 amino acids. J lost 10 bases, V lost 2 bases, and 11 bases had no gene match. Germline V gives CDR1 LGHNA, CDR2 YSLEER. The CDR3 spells CASSQITTSWEEQFF. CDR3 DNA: TGCGCCAGCAGCCAAATAACGACTAGCTGGGAGGAGCAGTTCTTC.